The rows below give T cell receptor beta chains drawn from one sample of a study of T cell changes during pregnancy in multiple sclerosis. Libraries were prepared by immunoSEQ multiplex PCR; TCRdb keeps only in-frame clonotypes and omits some of them. The sample carries 58,000 or so clones, 92% recorded once. Material: CD4+ T cells from peripheral blood mononuclear cells, obtained in the third trimester of pregnancy. All receptors come from a female donor with multiple sclerosis, enrolled in a pregnancy study. Each CDR3 is given with its conserved first and last residue. D genes are given only for firm matches. Clone size appears in some rows only: once, few, many, or a class for an expanded clone.

NA	TRBD1	TRBV5-6	TRBJ1-4	16	TGTGCCAGCAGCACCCGGACAGGGTCAACTAATGAAAAACTGTTTTTT	CASSTRTGSTNEKLFF
NA	NA	TRBV5-1	TRBJ2-1	13	TGCGCCAGCAGCTTGAATCGGGTCAGTGAGCAGTTCTTC	CASSLNRVSEQFF
NA	TRBD2	TRBV4-1	TRBJ2-3	15	TGCGCCAGCAGCCAGCCTAGCGGGGGCACAGATACGCAGTATTTT	CASSQPSGGTDTQYF
once	TRBD2	TRBV5-4	TRBJ2-3	16	TGTGCCAGCAGCTTGGGAGCGGGGGGTAGCACAGATACGCAGTATTTT	CASSLGAGGSTDTQYF
NA	TRBD1	TRBV30	TRBJ2-1	15	TGTGCCTGGAGTGAGGGACAGGGGTGGTACAATGAGCAGTTCTTC	CAWSEGQGWYNEQFF
NA	NA	TRBV7-8	TRBJ1-2	15	TGTGCCAGCAGCCCCGGTGGAGCAGCTAACTATGGCTACACCTTC	CASSPGGAANYGYTF
NA	NA	TRBV7-2	TRBJ2-5	13	TGTGCCAGCAGCTTAGGGCGGCAAGAGACCCAGTACTTC	CASSLGRQETQYF
NA	NA	TRBV18	TRBJ1-5	13	TGTGCCAGCTCGACGGACACGCCTGGGCCCCAGCATTTT	CASSTDTPGPQHF
NA	NA	TRBV9	TRBJ2-3	13	TGTGCCAGCAGCGTAGACGGGACAGATACGCAGTATTTT	CASSVDGTDTQYF
NA	NA	TRBV5-1	TRBJ2-2	16	TGCGCCAGCAGCTTGAGGTTACGGGTTTACACCGGGGAGCTGTTTTTT	CASSLRLRVYTGELFF
NA	NA	TRBV6-6	TRBJ2-5	14	TGTGCCAGCAGTTACGGGAGTGCCGGAACAACCCAGTACTTC	CASSYGSAGTTQYF
NA	NA	TRBV30	TRBJ1-1	14	TGTGCCTGGATCTCATACAGGGTGAACACTGAAGCTTTCTTT	CAWISYRVNTEAFF
NA	NA	TRBV5-4	TRBJ2-2	14	TGTGCCAGCAGCTTGCAGGGGAACACCGGGGAGCTGTTTTTT	CASSLQGNTGELFF
NA	TRBD2	TRBV6-6	TRBJ2-2	15	TGTGCCAGCAGCCACGGGGGGGCGGGCACCGGGGAGCTGTTTTTT	CASSHGGAGTGELFF
NA	TRBD1	TRBV6-5	TRBJ2-5	15	TGTGCCAGCAGTCAGGACAGGGGGCTCCAAGAGACCCAGTACTTC	CASSQDRGLQETQYF
few	NA	TRBV20-1	TRBJ2-1	11	TGCAGTGCTAGCGTTGTCGATGAGCAGTTCTTC	CSASVVDEQFF
NA	TRBD1	TRBV2	TRBJ1-1	12	TGTGCCATAGGGGACAGGTCGACTGAAGCTTTCTTT	CAIGDRSTEAFF
NA	TRBD1	TRBV2	TRBJ1-5	19	TGTGCCAGCAGTCTACATGGGACAGGGGGCATAGGTAGCAATCAGCCCCAGCATTTT	CASSLHGTGGIGSNQPQHF
NA	TRBD1	TRBV7-8	TRBJ2-5	16	TGTGCCAGCAGCCCCCGGGACAGGGGATATCAAGAGACCCAGTACTTC	CASSPRDRGYQETQYF
once	NA	TRBV7-7	TRBJ1-3	15	TGTGCTAGCAGCTTAGCGTGGGCCTCTGGAAACACCATATATTTT	CASSLAWASGNTIYF
NA	NA	TRBV5-1	TRBJ2-1	17	TGCGCCAGCAGCTTGGGACAAGCGGCCCTCCTCAGGGGTGAGCAGTTCTTC	CASSLGQAALLRGEQFF
NA	TRBD1	TRBV7-9	TRBJ1-6	14	TGTGCCAGCAGCGTAGGGACAGCGAATTCACCCCTCCACTTT	CASSVGTANSPLHF
NA	NA	TRBV19	TRBJ1-4	12	TGTGCCAGTAGTATAGATCTGGCAAAACTGTTTTTT	CASSIDLAKLFF
NA	NA	TRBV7-9	TRBJ1-6	15	TGTGCCAGCAGCCAGATCAGGGTCGGGAATTCACCCCTCCACTTT	CASSQIRVGNSPLHF
NA	TRBD1	TRBV18	TRBJ1-1	17	TGTGCCAGCTCACCACCCGGCAGGGGGGCGGTCAACACTGAAGCTTTCTTT	CASSPPGRGAVNTEAFF
NA	NA	TRBV7-6	TRBJ2-3	16	TGTGCCAGCAGCTTAGTAGGGACTCCCTTTAAAAATACGCAGTATTTT	CASSLVGTPFKNTQYF
once	NA	TRBV9	TRBJ1-2	15	TGTGCCAGCAGCGTAGAGGCCGAGGAACTGGGTGGCTACACCTTC	CASSVEAEELGGYTF
NA	NA	TRBV2	TRBJ2-5	14	TGTGCCAGCAGAGCCCAGGGGCTCCAAGAGACCCAGTACTTC	CASRAQGLQETQYF
NA	TRBD1	TRBV19	TRBJ2-1	14	TGTGCCAGTAGCTGGACAGGGCAGCAGAATGAGCAGTTCTTC	CASSWTGQQNEQFF
NA	NA	TRBV5-1	TRBJ2-1	14	TGCGCCAGCAGCTTGGGCGGGGAGTACAATGAGCAGTTCTTC	CASSLGGEYNEQFF
NA	NA	TRBV7-9	TRBJ1-1	13	TGTGCCAGCAGCCCCAGCTCGGGATCGGAAGCTTTCTTT	CASSPSSGSEAFF
NA	NA	TRBV29-1	TRBJ1-1	14	TGCAGCGTTGCCCCCTCTGGGGGGAGGGCTGAAGCTTTCTTT	CSVAPSGGRAEAFF
NA	TRBD1	TRBV7-9	TRBJ2-1	16	TGTGCCAGCAGCCCACAGCCCGGGACAGGGGTCAATGAGCAGTTCTTC	CASSPQPGTGVNEQFF
NA	NA	TRBV7-9	TRBJ1-1	15	TGTGCCAGCAGCTTCCAGGGGATCGGGGTTACTGAAGCTTTCTTT	CASSFQGIGVTEAFF
NA	NA	TRBV6-5	TRBJ1-6	16	TGTGCCAGCAGTTACGACGGGGGCTCCTATAATTCACCCCTCCACTTT	CASSYDGGSYNSPLHF
once	TRBD1	TRBV5-1	TRBJ1-3	16	TGCGCCAGCAGCATTAACACGGGACAGGGTGGAAACACCATATATTTT	CASSINTGQGGNTIYF
NA	TRBD1	TRBV10-3	TRBJ2-5	14	TGTGCCATCAGTGGAGAGGGACAGGGAGAGACCCAGTACTTC	CAISGEGQGETQYF
NA	NA	TRBV19	TRBJ1-2	14	TGTGCCAGTAGTATCAGGCACAGGGAGTATGGCTACACCTTC	CASSIRHREYGYTF
once	TRBD2	TRBV5-1	TRBJ2-1	18	TGCGCCAGCAGCTTGGTTGGGACTAGCGGGGTCGTCTACAATGAGCAGTTCTTC	CASSLVGTSGVVYNEQFF
NA	NA	TRBV11-2	TRBJ1-5	13	TGTGCCAGCAGCCCTAAGGGGAATCAGCCCCAGCATTTT	CASSPKGNQPQHF
NA	NA	TRBV27	TRBJ1-5	12	TGTGCCAGCAGTTACAGGAATCAGCCCCAGCATTTT	CASSYRNQPQHF
NA	TRBD1	TRBV5-6	TRBJ1-2	15	TGTGCCAGCAGCGTGTGGACAGGCGATAACTATGGCTACACCTTC	CASSVWTGDNYGYTF
NA	TRBD1	TRBV14	TRBJ2-2	15	TGTGCCAGCAGCTGGGACAGACTGAACACCGGGGAGCTGTTTTTT	CASSWDRLNTGELFF
NA	TRBD2	TRBV29-1	TRBJ2-1	10	TGCAGCGGGGGGGGGAATGAGCAGTTCTTC	CSGGGNEQFF
NA	NA	TRBV2	TRBJ2-2	13	TGTGCCAGCAGTGAAGTCGGGGCCGGGGAGCTGTTTTTT	CASSEVGAGELFF
NA	TRBD2	TRBV4-2	TRBJ2-3	17	TGTGCCAGCAGCCATGCCGGGGGGGGGTGGGGCACAGATACGCAGTATTTT	CASSHAGGGWGTDTQYF
NA	TRBD2	TRBV7-2	TRBJ2-1	15	TGTGCCAGCAGCATCGTAGCGGGGGACTACAATGAGCAGTTCTTC	CASSIVAGDYNEQFF
once	NA	TRBV2	TRBJ1-5	17	TGTGCCAGCAGACCTCGTGGCAGGGTCTCCGGCAATCAGCCCCAGCATTTT	CASRPRGRVSGNQPQHF
once	TRBD1	TRBV7-9	TRBJ1-6	14	TGTGCCAGCAGCTTGGACAGGGGGGCCCCTCTTCTCCACTTT	CASSLDRGAPLLHF
once	NA	TRBV10-2	TRBJ1-5	14	TGCGCCAGCAGCTCAGGGGCCCGCAATCAGCCCCAGCATTTT	CASSSGARNQPQHF
NA	NA	TRBV10-1	TRBJ2-3	15	TGCGCCAGCAGTCCGACAGGACGGTTCGCAGATACGCAGTATTTT	CASSPTGRFADTQYF
NA	TRBD2	TRBV7-3	TRBJ2-5	16	TGTGCCAGCAGCCCCGACACGCGGGGGGACCAAGAGACCCAGTACTTC	CASSPDTRGDQETQYF
NA	NA	TRBV5-6	TRBJ1-5	14	TGTGCCAGCACGACAGGAGGCTTTAATCAGCCCCAGCATTTT	CASTTGGFNQPQHF
NA	NA	TRBV7-6	TRBJ1-1	15	TGTGCCAGCAGCCCCGGGAGAACGATGAACACTGAAGCTTTCTTT	CASSPGRTMNTEAFF
NA	TRBD1	TRBV4-2	TRBJ1-2	14	TGTGCCAGCAGCCAAGAGCCAGGGGGTAATGGCTACACCTTC	CASSQEPGGNGYTF
NA	TRBD1	TRBV10-2	TRBJ1-5	16	TGCGCCAGCAGTGAGTCCGTGACAGGGGTGCAGGGGTCCCAGCATTTT	CASSESVTGVQGSQHF
NA	NA	TRBV7-5	TRBJ2-3	20	TGTGCCAGAAGCCGACGAACGGGACTAGCGGGGGGCTATCGCACAGATACGCAGTATTTT	CARSRRTGLAGGYRTDTQYF
once	TRBD1	TRBV6-1	TRBJ2-7	14	TGTGCCAGCACTCCCGGACAGGCCGCCTACGAGCAGTACTTC	CASTPGQAAYEQYF
NA	TRBD2	TRBV18	TRBJ2-1	17	TGTGCCAGCTCACCCGGCGAGGGAGCGGGGGGGCTAAATGAGCAGTTCTTC	CASSPGEGAGGLNEQFF
NA	TRBD2	TRBV6-6	TRBJ2-1	15	TGTGCCAGCAGCTACCAGGCTAGCGGGGGCAATGAGCAGTTCTTC	CASSYQASGGNEQFF